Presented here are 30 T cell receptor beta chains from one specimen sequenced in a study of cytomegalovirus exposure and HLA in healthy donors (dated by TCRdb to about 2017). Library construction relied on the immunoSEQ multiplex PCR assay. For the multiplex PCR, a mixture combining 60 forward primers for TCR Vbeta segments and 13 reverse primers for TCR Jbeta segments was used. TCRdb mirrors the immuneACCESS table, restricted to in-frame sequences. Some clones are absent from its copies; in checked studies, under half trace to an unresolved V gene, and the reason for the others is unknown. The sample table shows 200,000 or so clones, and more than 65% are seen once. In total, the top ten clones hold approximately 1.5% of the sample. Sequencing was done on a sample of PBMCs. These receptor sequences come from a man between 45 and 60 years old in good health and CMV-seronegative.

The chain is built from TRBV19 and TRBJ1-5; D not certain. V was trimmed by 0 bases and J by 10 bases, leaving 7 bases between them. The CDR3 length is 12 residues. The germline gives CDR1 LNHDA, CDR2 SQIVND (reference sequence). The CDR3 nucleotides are TGTGCCAGTAGTATAGAGTCAGGACCCCAGCATTTT. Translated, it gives CASSIESGPQHF.

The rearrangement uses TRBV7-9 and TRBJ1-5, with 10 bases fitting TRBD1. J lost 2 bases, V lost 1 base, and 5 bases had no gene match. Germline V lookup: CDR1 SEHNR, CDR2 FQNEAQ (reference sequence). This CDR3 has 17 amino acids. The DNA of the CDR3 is TGTGCCAGCAGCTTAGGGACAGGGGGTAGGGGCAATCAGCCCCAGCATTTT. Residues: CASSLGTGGRGNQPQHF.

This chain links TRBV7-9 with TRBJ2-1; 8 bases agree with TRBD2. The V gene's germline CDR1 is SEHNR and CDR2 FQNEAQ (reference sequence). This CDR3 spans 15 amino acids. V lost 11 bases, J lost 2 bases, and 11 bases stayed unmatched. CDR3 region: CAGIAGGGTYNEQFF. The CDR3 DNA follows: TGTGCCGGTATTGCGGGAGGTGGTACCTACAATGAGCAGTTCTTC.

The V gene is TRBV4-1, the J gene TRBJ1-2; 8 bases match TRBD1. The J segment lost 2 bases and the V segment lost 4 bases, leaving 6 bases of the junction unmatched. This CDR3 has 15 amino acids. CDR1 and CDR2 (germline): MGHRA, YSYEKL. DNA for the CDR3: TGCGCCAGCAGCCGGGACAGGATGGAAAACTATGGCTACACCTTC. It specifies CASSRDRMENYGYTF.

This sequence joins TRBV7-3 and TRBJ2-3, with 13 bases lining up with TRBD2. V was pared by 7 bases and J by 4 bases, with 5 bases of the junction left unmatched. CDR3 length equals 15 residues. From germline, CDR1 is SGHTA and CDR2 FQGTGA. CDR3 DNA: TGTGCCAGCACCGAGGGACTAGCGGGGTCAGATACGCAGTATTTT. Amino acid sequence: CASTEGLAGSDTQYF.

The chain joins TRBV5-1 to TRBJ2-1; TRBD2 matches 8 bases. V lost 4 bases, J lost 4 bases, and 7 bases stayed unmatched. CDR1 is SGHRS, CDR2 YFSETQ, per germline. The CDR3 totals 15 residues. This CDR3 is CASSPQTSVYNEQFF. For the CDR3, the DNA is TGCGCCAGCAGCCCGCAGACTAGCGTGTACAATGAGCAGTTCTTC.

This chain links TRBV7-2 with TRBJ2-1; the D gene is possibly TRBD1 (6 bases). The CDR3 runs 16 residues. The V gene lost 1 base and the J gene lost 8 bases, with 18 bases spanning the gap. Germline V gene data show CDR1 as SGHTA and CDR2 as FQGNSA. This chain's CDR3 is CASSLVAGANNDEQFF. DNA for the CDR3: TGTGCCAGCAGCTTAGTAGCAGGGGCAAATAACGATGAGCAGTTCTTC.

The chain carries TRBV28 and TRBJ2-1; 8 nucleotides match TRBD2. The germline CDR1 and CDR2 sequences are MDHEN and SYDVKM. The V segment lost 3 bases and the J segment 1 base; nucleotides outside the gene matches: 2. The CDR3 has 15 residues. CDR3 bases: TGTGCCAGCAGTTTGGCTAGCGGGTCCTACAATGAGCAGTTCTTC. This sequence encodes CASSLASGSYNEQFF.

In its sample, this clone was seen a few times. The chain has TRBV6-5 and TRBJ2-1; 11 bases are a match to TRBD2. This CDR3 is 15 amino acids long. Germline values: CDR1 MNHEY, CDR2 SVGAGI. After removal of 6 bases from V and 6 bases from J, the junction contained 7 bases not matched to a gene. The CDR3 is CASSAPGLAVNEQFF. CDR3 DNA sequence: TGTGCCAGCAGCGCACCGGGACTAGCGGTCAATGAGCAGTTCTTC.

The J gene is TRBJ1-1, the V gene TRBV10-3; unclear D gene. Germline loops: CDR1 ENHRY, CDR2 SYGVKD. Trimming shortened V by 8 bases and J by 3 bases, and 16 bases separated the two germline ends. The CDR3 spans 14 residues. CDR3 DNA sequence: TGTGCCATCCTAGCAACGGGGTTACACACTGAAGCTTTCTTT. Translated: CAILATGLHTEAFF.

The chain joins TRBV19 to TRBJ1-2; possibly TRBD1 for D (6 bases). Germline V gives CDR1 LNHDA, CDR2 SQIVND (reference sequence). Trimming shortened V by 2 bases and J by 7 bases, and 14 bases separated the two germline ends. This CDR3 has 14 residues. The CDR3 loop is CASSIRQGLGGYTF. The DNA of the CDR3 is TGTGCCAGTAGTATACGGCAGGGGTTAGGTGGCTACACCTTC.

The CDR3 spells CASSYGDTLYTF. CDR3 DNA sequence: TGTGCCAGCAGTTACGGGGACACCCTCTACACCTTC. This chain connects TRBV6-5 to TRBJ1-2; tentative D call: TRBD1 (6 bases). The CDR3 extends over 12 amino acids. Germline CDR1 reads MNHEY; CDR2 reads SVGAGI. Trimming left V 2 bases short and J 10 bases short, with 11 bases between.

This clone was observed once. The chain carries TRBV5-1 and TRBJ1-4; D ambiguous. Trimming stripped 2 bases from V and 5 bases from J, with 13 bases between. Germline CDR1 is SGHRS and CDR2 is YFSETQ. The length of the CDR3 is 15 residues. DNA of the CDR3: TGCGCCAGCAGCTTTTCCCCGGGGTTAAATGAAAAACTGTTTTTT. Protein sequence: CASSFSPGLNEKLFF. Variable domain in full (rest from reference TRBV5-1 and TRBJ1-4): KAGVTQTPRYLIKTRGQQVTLSCSPISGHRSVSWYQQTPGQGLQFLFEYFSETQRNKGNFPGRFSGRQFSNSRSEMNVSTLELGDSALYLCASSFSPGLNEKLFFGSGTQLSVL.

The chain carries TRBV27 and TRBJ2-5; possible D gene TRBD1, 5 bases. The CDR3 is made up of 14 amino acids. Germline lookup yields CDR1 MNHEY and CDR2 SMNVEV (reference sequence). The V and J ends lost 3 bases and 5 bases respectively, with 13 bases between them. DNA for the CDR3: TGTGCCAGCAGTTTGGGGCAGCAGTGGGAGACCCAGTACTTC. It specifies CASSLGQQWETQYF.

The CDR3 DNA reads TGTGCCAGTAGTCCAGCGGGAGGCACCTACGAGCAGTACTTC. The encoded protein is CASSPAGGTYEQYF. The genes are TRBV19 and TRBJ2-7; 9 nucleotides agree with TRBD2. The CDR3 sequence is 14 residues long. The germline V gene has CDR1 LNHDA and CDR2 SQIVND (reference sequence). After removal of 5 bases from V and 2 bases from J, the junction contained 4 bases not matched to a gene.

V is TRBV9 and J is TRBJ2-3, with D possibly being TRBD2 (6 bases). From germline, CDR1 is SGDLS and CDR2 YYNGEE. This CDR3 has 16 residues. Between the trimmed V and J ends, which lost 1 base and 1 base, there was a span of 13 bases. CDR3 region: CASSVRAGPGTDTQYF. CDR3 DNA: TGTGCCAGCAGCGTAAGAGCGGGCCCCGGCACAGATACGCAGTATTTT.

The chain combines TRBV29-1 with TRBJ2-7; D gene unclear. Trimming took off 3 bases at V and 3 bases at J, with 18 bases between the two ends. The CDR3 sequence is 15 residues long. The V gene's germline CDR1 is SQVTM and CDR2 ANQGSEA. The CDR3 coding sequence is TGCAGCGTTGATTTCAGAAAGGAGTCAAGCTACGAGCAGTACTTC. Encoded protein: CSVDFRKESSYEQYF.

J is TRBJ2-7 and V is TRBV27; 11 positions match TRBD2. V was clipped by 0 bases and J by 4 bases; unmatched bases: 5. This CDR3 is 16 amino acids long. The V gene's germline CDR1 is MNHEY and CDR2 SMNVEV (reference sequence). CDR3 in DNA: TGTGCCAGCAGTTTATCTTGGCTAGCGGGAGGATACGAGCAGTACTTC. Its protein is CASSLSWLAGGYEQYF.

CDR3 sequence: CSVEVVSGITEAFF. The CDR3 DNA reads TGCAGCGTTGAAGTAGTTTCAGGGATCACTGAAGCTTTCTTT. The chain is built from TRBV29-1 and TRBJ1-1, with D perhaps matching TRBD1 (5 bases). V shed 1 base and J shed 4 bases, with 13 bases lying between them. This CDR3 region has 14 residues. The V gene's germline CDR1 is SQVTM and CDR2 ANQGSEA.

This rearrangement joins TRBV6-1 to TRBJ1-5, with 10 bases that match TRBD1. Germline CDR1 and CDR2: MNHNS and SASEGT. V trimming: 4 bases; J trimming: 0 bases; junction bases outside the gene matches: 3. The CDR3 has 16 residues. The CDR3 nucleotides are TGTGCCAGCAGTGGCCGGGACAGGGGTAGCAATCAGCCCCAGCATTTT. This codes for CASSGRDRGSNQPQHF.

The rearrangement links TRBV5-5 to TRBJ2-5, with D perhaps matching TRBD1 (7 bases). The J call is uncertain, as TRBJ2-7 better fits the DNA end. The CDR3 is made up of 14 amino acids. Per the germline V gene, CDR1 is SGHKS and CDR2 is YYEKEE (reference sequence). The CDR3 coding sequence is TGTGCCAGCAGCCCCCGGCAGGGGGGCCACGAGCAGTACTTC. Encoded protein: CASSPRQGGHEQYF.

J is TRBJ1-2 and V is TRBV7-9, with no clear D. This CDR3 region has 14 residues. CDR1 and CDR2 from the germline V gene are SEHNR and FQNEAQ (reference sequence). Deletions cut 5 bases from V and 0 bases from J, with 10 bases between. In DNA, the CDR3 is TGTGCCAGCAGCCTCCTAGTAGCTAACTATGGCTACACCTTC. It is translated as CASSLLVANYGYTF.

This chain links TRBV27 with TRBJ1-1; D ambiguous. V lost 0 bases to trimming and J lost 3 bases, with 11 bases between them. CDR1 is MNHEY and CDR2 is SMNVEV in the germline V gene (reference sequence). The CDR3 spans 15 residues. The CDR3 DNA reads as TGTGCCAGCAGTTTATCGACCGGGGATGACACTGAAGCTTTCTTT. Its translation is CASSLSTGDDTEAFF.

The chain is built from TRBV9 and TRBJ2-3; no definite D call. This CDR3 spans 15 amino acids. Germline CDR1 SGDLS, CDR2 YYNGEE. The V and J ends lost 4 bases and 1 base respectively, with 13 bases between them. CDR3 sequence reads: CASSLHVSRTDTQYF. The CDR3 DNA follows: TGTGCCAGCAGCCTCCATGTTAGCCGCACAGATACGCAGTATTTT.

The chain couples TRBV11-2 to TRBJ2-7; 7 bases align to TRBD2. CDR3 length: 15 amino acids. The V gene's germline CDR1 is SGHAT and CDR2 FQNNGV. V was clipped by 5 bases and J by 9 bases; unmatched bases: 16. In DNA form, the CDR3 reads TGTGCCAGCAGCGGGACGGGGGGATTGGGGCTCGCGCAGTACTTC. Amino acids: CASSGTGGLGLAQYF.

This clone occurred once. The DNA of the CDR3 is TGTGCCAGCAGTTTCAGGGGCCACTACAATGAGCAGTTCTTC. Translated: CASSFRGHYNEQFF. This rearrangement joins TRBV28 to TRBJ2-1; D possibly corresponds to TRBD1 (6 bases). This CDR3 is built from 14 residues. The germline gives CDR1 MDHEN, CDR2 SYDVKM. V was shortened by 3 bases and J by 3 bases, with 9 bases between the two germline ends.

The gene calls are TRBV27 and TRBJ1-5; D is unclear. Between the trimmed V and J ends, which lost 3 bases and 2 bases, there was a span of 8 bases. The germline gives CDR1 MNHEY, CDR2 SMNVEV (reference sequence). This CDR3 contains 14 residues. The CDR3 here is CASSFGQGNQPQHF. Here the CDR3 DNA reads TGTGCCAGCAGTTTTGGGCAGGGCAATCAGCCCCAGCATTTT.

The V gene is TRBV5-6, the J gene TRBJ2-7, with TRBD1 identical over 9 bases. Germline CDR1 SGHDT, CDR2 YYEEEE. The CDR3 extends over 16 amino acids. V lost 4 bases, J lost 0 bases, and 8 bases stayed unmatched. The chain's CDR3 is CASSLGTGLSSYEQYF. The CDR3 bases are TGTGCCAGCAGCCTGGGGACAGGGTTAAGCTCCTACGAGCAGTACTTC.

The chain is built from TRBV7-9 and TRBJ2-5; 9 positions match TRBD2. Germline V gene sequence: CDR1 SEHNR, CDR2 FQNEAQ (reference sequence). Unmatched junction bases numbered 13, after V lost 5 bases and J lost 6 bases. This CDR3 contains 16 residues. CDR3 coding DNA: TGTGCCAGCAGCGATGCGGCGGGAGGGTGGTTGAAGACCCAGTACTTC. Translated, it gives CASSDAAGGWLKTQYF.

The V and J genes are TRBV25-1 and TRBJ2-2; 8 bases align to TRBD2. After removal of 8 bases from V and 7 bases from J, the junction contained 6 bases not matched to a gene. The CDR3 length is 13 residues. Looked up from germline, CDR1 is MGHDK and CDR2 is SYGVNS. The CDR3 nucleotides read TGTGCCAGCCGGGCGGGGGGTGGCGGGGAGCTGTTTTTT. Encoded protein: CASRAGGGGELFF.